Listed below are T cell receptor beta chains from one sample, sequenced in a study of OX40 agonist ivuxolimab in advanced cancers. TCRdb's copy holds only in-frame clones and misses some; the assay was immunoSEQ multiplex PCR. The repertoire has about 79,000 clones, approximately 85% of them found once; the top ten carry about 4%. The sequencing used CD4+ or CD8+ T cells sorted from blood, collected in a trial of the OX40 agonist ivuxolimab. All receptors come from an adult with an advanced solid tumor such as melanoma, head and neck, liver or kidney cancer. CDR3s include the opening cysteine and the closing phenylalanine or tryptophan. A D gene is named only where the DNA matches it firmly. Not all rows give a size; the values are once, few, many and, for expanded clones, a class.

few,-,TRBJ2-7,TRBV5-1,CASNPSTGAYEQYF,TGCGCCAGCAACCCCTCCACGGGCGCCTACGAGCAGTACTTC
-,-,TRBJ2-2,TRBV9,CASREGSRTGELFF,TGTGCCAGCAGGGAGGGGAGCCGGACCGGGGAGCTGTTTTTT
-,-,TRBJ2-6,TRBV5-4,CASSPSWGSGANVLTF,TGTGCCAGCAGCCCCTCTTGGGGCTCTGGGGCCAACGTCCTGACTTTC
-,TRBD2,TRBJ2-1,TRBV19,CASTPNGLAILHEQFF,TGTGCCAGTACTCCCAACGGACTAGCGATACTACATGAGCAGTTCTTC
-,TRBD2,TRBJ2-7,TRBV5-5,CASSLAGELTFYEQYF,TGTGCCAGCAGCTTAGCGGGAGAACTAACGTTCTACGAGCAGTACTTC
-,-,TRBJ2-6,TRBV7-8,CASSLNTGANVLTF,TGTGCCAGCAGCTTAAATACTGGGGCCAACGTCCTGACTTTC
-,-,TRBJ1-4,TRBV6-6,CASSYSSNEKLFF,TGTGCCAGCAGTTACTCTTCTAATGAAAAACTGTTTTTT
-,-,TRBJ2-5,TRBV18,CASSPSLQETQYF,TGTGCCAGCTCACCTTCTCTCCAAGAGACCCAGTACTTC
-,-,TRBJ1-1,TRBV6-1,CASTSGPGYTEAFF,TGTGCCAGCACTTCGGGACCCGGATACACTGAAGCTTTCTTT
-,-,TRBJ1-1,TRBV28,CASSLGLLTAEAFF,TGTGCCAGCAGTTTGGGACTCCTAACGGCTGAAGCTTTCTTT
-,-,TRBJ1-3,TRBV4-1,CASSQQGINGNTIYF,TGCGCCAGCAGCCAACAGGGGATTAACGGAAACACCATATATTTT
-,-,TRBJ2-1,TRBV19,CASDLGGVNEQFF,TGTGCCAGTGACTTAGGGGGGGTCAATGAGCAGTTCTTC
-,-,TRBJ2-7,TRBV5-1,CASSLFTPTDEQYF,TGCGCCAGCAGCTTGTTTACACCCACCGACGAGCAGTACTTC
-,TRBD2,TRBJ2-2,TRBV5-1,CASSLGLAGGAGELFF,TGCGCCAGCAGCTTGGGACTAGCGGGAGGCGCCGGGGAGCTGTTTTTT
-,-,TRBJ2-7,TRBV5-1,CASRNGIHEQYF,TGCGCCAGCAGAAATGGGATCCACGAGCAGTACTTC
-,-,TRBJ2-7,TRBV30,CAWSVQSGVGFYEQYF,TGTGCCTGGAGTGTACAAAGCGGTGTTGGGTTCTACGAGCAGTACTTC
-,-,TRBJ2-7,TRBV7-2,CASSFERVQNEQYF,TGTGCCAGCAGCTTTGAAAGGGTCCAGAACGAGCAGTACTTC
-,-,TRBJ1-1,TRBV6-5,CASSFHSENTEAFF,TGTGCCAGCAGTTTCCACAGCGAGAACACTGAAGCTTTCTTT
once,TRBD1,TRBJ1-1,TRBV19,CASSISGQGESTEAFF,TGTGCCAGTAGTATATCTGGACAGGGGGAAAGTACTGAAGCTTTCTTT
-,TRBD2,TRBJ2-7,TRBV7-9,CASGGASGYEQYF,TGTGCCAGCGGAGGGGCTAGCGGCTACGAGCAGTACTTC
-,-,TRBJ1-1,TRBV6-7,CASSYSNQGLNTEAFF,TGTGCCAGCAGTTACTCGAATCAGGGATTGAACACTGAAGCTTTCTTT
-,TRBD2,TRBJ2-1,TRBV19,CASSPQPGLAGRYNEQFF,TGTGCCAGTAGCCCACAACCCGGACTAGCGGGTCGGTACAATGAGCAGTTCTTC
once,-,TRBJ2-2,TRBV7-2,CASSPQGGAGELFF,TGTGCCAGCAGCCCCCAGGGGGGCGCCGGGGAGCTGTTTTTT
-,-,TRBJ2-1,TRBV4-1,CASSHLDIVSYNEQFF,TGCGCCAGCAGCCACCTCGACATTGTCTCCTACAATGAGCAGTTCTTC
-,-,TRBJ2-7,TRBV28,CASSLLGIGAYEQYF,TGTGCCAGCAGTTTACTGGGAATAGGGGCCTACGAGCAGTACTTC
-,-,TRBJ2-5,TRBV2,CASGRGETQYF,TGTGCCAGCGGGAGAGGAGAGACCCAGTACTTC
-,TRBD2,TRBJ2-6,TRBV19,CASGSGAGANVLTF,TGTGCCAGTGGAAGCGGGGCTGGGGCCAACGTCCTGACTTTC
-,TRBD2,TRBJ2-3,TRBV18,CASSPISGSTDTQYF,TGTGCCAGCTCACCCATTAGCGGGAGCACAGATACGCAGTATTTT
once,-,TRBJ1-2,TRBV19,CASIPTGDSKTYGYTF,TGTGCCAGTATCCCCACCGGGGACTCAAAAACCTATGGCTACACCTTC
-,TRBD1,TRBJ2-6,TRBV30,CAWSGRRDRGLAGANVLTF,TGTGCCTGGAGTGGACGACGGGACAGGGGGCTTGCTGGGGCCAACGTCCTGACTTTC
-,TRBD1,TRBJ1-5,TRBV5-8,CASSYQGALTSNQPQHF,TGTGCCAGCAGTTACCAGGGGGCCCTTACTAGCAATCAGCCCCAGCATTTT
-,-,TRBJ1-1,TRBV6-6,CASSYRHREAEAFF,TGTGCCAGCAGTTACAGGCACAGGGAGGCTGAAGCTTTCTTT
-,-,TRBJ1-3,TRBV11-2,CASSPTAEVGNTIYF,TGTGCCAGCAGCCCGACGGCGGAGGTTGGAAACACCATATATTTT